These T cell receptor beta chains were read from a single sample in a study of CD4 and CD8 cells across lung adenocarcinoma regions. MiXCR, run by TCRdb on the PCR reads, gives a single entry per CDR3 protein. The sample consists of about 11,000 distinct CDR3 sequences, about 53% of them appearing once. Specimen: CD4+ T cells from the center of a lung tumor. The source is a male donor with lung adenocarcinoma. The CD4 and CD8 labels of this study may be unreliable. CDR3s include the opening cysteine and the closing phenylalanine or tryptophan. A D gene is named only where the DNA matches it firmly. Size is stated for part of the rows, as once, few or many counts, or as a class when the clone is expanded.

>TRBJ2-1|TRBV7-2|medium-sized|TRBD2
CASSPGLAGNNEQFF
TGTGCCAGCAGCCCGGGACTAGCGGGGAACAATGAGCAGTTCTTC
>TRBJ2-5|TRBV6-5|NA|NA
CASSYTVNDQYF
TGTGCCAGCAGTTATACGGTCAATGACCAGTACTTC
>TRBJ2-3|TRBV7-2|medium-sized|NA
CASSPYSSTDTQYF
TGTGCCAGCAGCCCCTATTCTAGCACAGATACGCAGTATTTT
>TRBJ2-1|TRBV6-5|once|NA
CASSYILAEEQFF
TGTGCCAGCAGTTACATCCTGGCGGAGGAGCAGTTCTTC
>TRBJ2-3|TRBV7-2|NA|NA
CASSLAGHFGRSSTDTQYF
TGTGCCAGCAGCTTAGCGGGTCACTTCGGGCGATCTAGCACAGATACGCAGTATTTT
>TRBJ2-5|TRBV6-1|once|NA
CASGGTGGRDKETQYF
TGTGCCAGCGGGGGGACTGGCGGCCGTGACAAAGAGACGCAGTACTTC
>TRBJ1-5|TRBV27|many|NA
CASSLGGYGNQPQHF
TGTGCCAGCAGTTTAGGTGGGTACGGTAATCAGCCCCAGCATTTT
>TRBJ2-1|TRBV4-2|few|NA
CASSQTAIEQFF
TGTGCCAGCAGCCAGACAGCTATTGAGCAGTTCTTC
>TRBJ2-7|TRBV27|NA|TRBD1
CASRSGDSLGEQYF
TGTGCCAGCAGGTCCGGGGACAGCCTGGGCGAGCAGTACTTC
>TRBJ2-4|TRBV6-1|NA|NA
CASSVTSDGDIQYF
TGTGCGAGCAGTGTAACTAGCGATGGGGACATCCAGTACTTC
>TRBJ2-1|TRBV6-1|NA|TRBD2
CASIRTSGHLGPPEQFF
TGTGCCAGCATCAGGACTAGCGGCCACCTGGGGCCCCCTGAGCAGTTCTTC
>TRBJ1-1|TRBV11-1|once|NA
CASSFHADRLGKTEAFF
TGTGCCAGCAGCTTTCACGCTGACAGGCTGGGTAAGACTGAAGCTTTCTTT
>TRBJ2-3|TRBV27|NA|TRBD1
CASSDIGGKNTQYF
TGTGCCAGCAGCGACATAGGGGGCAAAAATACGCAGTACTTT
>TRBJ1-5|TRBV20-1|NA|NA
CSASYRDQPQHF
TGCAGTGCTAGTTACAGGGATCAGCCCCAGCATTTT
>TRBJ2-3|TRBV6-1|NA|TRBD2
CGAGEGGRDPDTQYF
TGTGGCGCGGGGGAGGGTGGCCGGGACCCAGATACCCAGTATTTT
>TRBJ2-1|TRBV6-1|few|NA
CASTPVRGGYDEQFF
TGTGCCAGCACCCCGGTCAGGGGCGGCTACGATGAGCAGTTTTTC
>TRBJ2-1|TRBV11-3|few|TRBD1
CASSTGTGINEQFF
TGTGCCAGCAGCACCGGGACAGGGATCAATGAGCAGTTCTTC
>TRBJ2-5|TRBV6-1|large|NA
CASSSPAPIIQYF
TGTGCCAGCAGCTCCCCCGCTCCTATTATCCAGTACTTC
>TRBJ2-7|TRBV7-4|few|NA
CASQHERGIHETQYF
TGTGCCAGCCAACACGAGAGGGGGATCCACGAGACGCAGTACTTC
>TRBJ2-3|TRBV27|once|TRBD1
CASSFRDRSDTQYF
TGTGCCAGCAGTTTTAGGGACAGGTCCGATACGCAGTATTTT
>TRBJ2-1|TRBV6-1|once|NA
CASRRADFPYNEQFF
TGTGCCAGCAGACGAGCGGATTTCCCCTACAATGAGCAGTTCTTC
>TRBJ2-1|TRBV6-1|NA|NA
CASSEVVSIEQFF
TGTGCCAGCAGTGAAGTAGTTAGCATCGAGCAGTTCTTC
>TRBJ2-3|TRBV7-2|NA|NA
CASSFIEGTQYF
TGTGCCAGCAGCTTCATAGAGGGTACGCAGTATTTT
>TRBJ2-5|TRBV27|NA|NA
CASSLRGVRALNEQYF
TGTGCCAGCAGTTTAAGGGGGGTCAGGGCCCTCAATGAGCAGTACTTC
>TRBJ2-5|TRBV24-1|once|NA
CATSGVTETQYF
TGTGCCACCAGTGGCGTCACTGAGACCCAGTACTTC
>TRBJ2-1|TRBV10-2|few|NA
CASQSYNEQFF
TGCGCCAGCCAGTCCTACAATGAGCAGTTCTTC
>TRBJ2-7|TRBV6-1|NA|NA
CASMWHNEQYF
TGTGCCAGCATGTGGCATAACGAGCAGTACTTC
>TRBJ2-1|TRBV4-1|once|TRBD2
CASSQGAVSGRRVYNEQFF
TGCGCCAGCAGCCAAGGAGCTGTTAGCGGGAGGAGGGTTTACAATGAGCAGTTCTTC
>TRBJ2-7|TRBV27|NA|TRBD2
CASGLLGTSGNNEQYF
TGTGCCAGCGGACTCCTCGGGACTAGCGGAAACAATGAGCAGTACTTC
>TRBJ2-7|TRBV6-5|NA|TRBD2
CARGYGGRAGGTQYF
TGTGCCAGGGGTTATGGGGGGCGAGCGGGGGGGACGCAGTACTTC
>TRBJ2-3|TRBV6-1|NA|TRBD2
CASSETSGEQDTQYF
TGTGCCAGCAGTGAGACTAGCGGGGAGCAAGATACGCAGTATTTC
>TRBJ2-3|TRBV6-5|few|TRBD2
CASSSTGLAGRRAKNTQYF
TGTGCCAGCAGTTCCACCGGACTAGCGGGGCGGCGAGCCAAAAATACGCAGTATTTT
>TRBJ2-7|TRBV4-1|NA|TRBD2
CASSQDGRGAYEQYF
TGCGCCAGCAGCCAAGATGGACGGGGGGCCTACGAGCAGTACTTC
>TRBJ2-5|TRBV7-2|NA|NA
CARRGAPGQETQYF
TGTGCCAGGCGCGGGGCCCCTGGCCAAGAGACCCAGTACTTC
>TRBJ2-1|TRBV6-1|NA|NA
CASSRAGPGYDEQFF
TGTGCCAGCAGTCGCGCCGGGCCCGGGTACGATGAGCAGTTTTTT
>TRBJ2-2|TRBV6-6|large|NA
CASSPKDRNTGELFF
TGTGCCAGCAGTCCCAAGGACAGAAACACCGGGGAGCTGTTTTTT
>TRBJ2-3|TRBV6-4|few|TRBD1
CASSDSKGGTDMQYF
TGTGCCAGCAGTGACTCCAAAGGGGGCACAGATATGCAGTATTTC
>TRBJ2-1|TRBV6-1|NA|TRBD2
CASRFSGSTYNEQFF
TGTGCCAGCAGATTTAGCGGGAGCACCTACAATGAGCAGTTCTTC
>TRBJ1-1|TRBV27|many|NA
CASSSRNTEAFF
TGTGCCAGCAGTTCCCGGAACACTGAAGCTTTCTTT
>TRBJ2-5|TRBV11-1|many|TRBD2
CASSSASGGPRETQYF
TGTGCCAGCAGCTCCGCCTCGGGGGGGCCGAGGGAGACCCAGTACTTC
>TRBJ2-1|TRBV7-8|many|TRBD2
CASERGPFSSYNEQFF
TGTGCCAGCGAGCGGGGGCCTTTCAGCTCCTACAATGAGCAGTTCTTC
>TRBJ2-7|TRBV28|NA|TRBD2
CASTRAGGPYEQYF
TGTGCCAGCACCCGAGCGGGAGGGCCCTACGAGCAGTACTTC
>TRBJ2-4|TRBV12-3/TRBV12-4|NA|NA
CASTQTGTEPRAIDMQYF
TGTGCCAGCACCCAGACCGGGACGGAGCCCCGAGCTATAGATATGCAGTACTTC
>TRBJ2-7|TRBV6-2/TRBV6-3|NA|NA
CASKEDFLYEQYF
TGTGCCAGCAAGGAGGACTTCCTCTACGAGCAGTACTTC
>TRBJ2-3|TRBV20-1|once|NA
CSARGTGTDTQYF
TGCAGTGCTAGAGGGACTGGCACAGATACGCAGTATTTT
>TRBJ2-5|TRBV27|NA|TRBD2
CASSSLSGTSGGGRYTQYF
TGTGCCAGCAGTTCCCTTTCCGGGACTAGCGGGGGGGGCAGATACACGCAGTACTTC
>TRBJ1-6|TRBV6-1|NA|NA
CASSEGLSTYQPLHF
TGTGCCAGCAGTGAAGGCCTTTCTACCTATCAGCCCCTCCACTTT
>TRBJ2-3|TRBV3-1|NA|NA
CASSRGMWTDTQYF
TGTGCCAGCAGCCGGGGGATGTGGACAGATACGCAGTATTTT
>TRBJ2-2|TRBV10-1|NA|NA
CASSAVTAGGELFF
TGCGCCAGCAGTGCAGTGACAGCGGGCGGGGAGCTGTTTTTT
>TRBJ1-2|TRBV27|NA|NA
CASSVRLGLWDGYTF
TGTGCCAGCAGTGTGAGGTTGGGGTTGTGGGATGGCTACACCTTC
>TRBJ2-5|TRBV27|NA|TRBD2
CASRAGGGARATETQYF
TGTGCCAGCAGAGCGGGGGGAGGGGCCCGTGCGACAGAGACCCAGTACTTC
>TRBJ2-3|TRBV4-2|NA|NA
CASSQGGATDTQYF
TGTGCCAGCAGCCAAGGCGGGGCGACAGATACGCAGTATTTT
>TRBJ1-2|TRBV7-6|NA|TRBD1
CASSLDTGETYGYTF
TGTGCCAGCAGCTTGGATACAGGGGAAACCTATGGCTACACCTTC
>TRBJ2-1|TRBV6-5|NA|NA
CASSYFNEQFF
TGTGCCAGCAGTTACTTCAATGAGCAGTTCTTC
>TRBJ2-5|TRBV7-9|many|NA
CASSLGTGQETQYF
TGTGCCAGCAGCTTAGGAACGGGACAAGAGACCCAGTACTTC
>TRBJ2-1|TRBV6-1|NA|TRBD1
CASSQLQTGAGNNEQFF
TGTGCCAGCAGTCAACTCCAGACAGGGGCGGGGAACAATGAGCAGTTCTTC
>TRBJ2-4|TRBV10-2|NA|NA
CASSDSGLRAKDIQYF
TGCGCGAGCAGCGACTCGGGGCTGCGAGCCAAAGACATTCAGTACTTC
>TRBJ2-7|TRBV6-5|NA|NA
CAGGYGGRDKDTQYF
TGTGCCGGGGGTTACGGGGGCCGTGACAAAGATACGCAGTACTTC
>TRBJ2-5|TRBV7-2|many|NA
CASSPSTTRQETQYF
TGTGCCAGCAGCCCGAGCACGACGCGGCAAGAGACCCAGTACTTC